The TCR beta chain described here comes from a study of T-cell memory formation after mild COVID-19. Study-level background: Most TCR clusters belonged to a single donor.

General observations from the study: CM and EM subsets held most contracting CD4+ clones; EMRA held CD8+ ones.

This clonotype occurred many times. Its cognate antigen is unknown. From the 5' RACE reads, TCRdb called clonotypes with MiXCR, one entry per CDR3 protein. The data contain 180,000 or so distinct CDR3 sequences, 16% of them seen just once; the ten biggest clones take up 2% to 2.5%. The TCR comes from an adult woman who had mild COVID-19 (a few samples of this study predate the infection). Cell type and time point are not known. The sequenced material came from PBMCs or a T cell subset sorted from them (not recorded which).

CDR3 region: CAWSVYPSGRDEQFF. The CDR3 DNA is TGTGCCTGGAGTGTATATCCTAGCGGGAGGGATGAGCAGTTCTTC. The chain uses TRBV30 and TRBJ2-1, with 12 bases identical to TRBD2. Germline CDR1 GTSNPN, CDR2 SVGIG (reference sequence). J was trimmed by 8 bases and V by 0 bases; bases with no gene match: 5. The CDR3 is 15 amino acids.